This T cell receptor beta chain was identified in a study of blood T cells in healthy people across ages. Study-level results: A roughly linear fall in TCR beta diversity per million T cells was seen with increasing age. Calculation of diversity from one million T cells yielded estimates considered to be underestimates.

This clonotype came up a few times. The target antigen is unknown. One junction end disagrees with the germline gene, perhaps due to a read error. A second PCR of 7 to 11 cycles used a sample-barcoded 5' primer and a J-beta primer mix. TCRdb called the 5' RACE reads again in MiXCR, with one record for every CDR3 protein. The sample has hundreds of thousands of distinct CDR3 sequences, approximately 25% seen once. CDR1 and CDR2 (germline): SGHTA, FQGNSA. This CDR3 has 12 residues. These same data were also listed under a study on T cells of mothers and their children. Per that paper: The TCR beta CDR3 read count exceeded 9.5 million for each mother and was 2.5 million to 3 million for each child. Overlap measured in related mother-child pairs was slightly, non-significantly higher than in unrelated pairs.

Sequenced material: blood. V gene TRBV7-2 combines with J gene TRBJ2-5; possible D gene TRBD1, 6 bases. The sequence was obtained from a boy under 18 in good health. The CDR3 DNA follows: TGTGCCAGCAGCTCCTTGGTGGACAGCGGAACCTTC. Translation: CASSSLVDSGTF.